Listed below are T cell receptor beta chains from one sample, sequenced in a study of lymphopenia after photon versus proton radiotherapy. Data came from immunoSEQ multiplex PCR; TCRdb stores just in-frame clones and leaves some out. Among 150,000 to 200,000 clones, 70% to 90% were seen once, and the ten largest hold approximately 4.8%. Material: peripheral blood, obtained from a patient treated with photon-based radiotherapy. The receptors were sampled from a man aged 50-59 years with gastric cancer. Each CDR3 is given without its conserved first and last residue. The D gene is left open where the match is weak.

V	D	J	CDR3
TRBV6-1	.	TRBJ2-6	ASSVGGGANVLT
TRBV27	.	TRBJ1-3	ASSLGGFSGNTIY
TRBV6-6	.	TRBJ1-1	ASSDGQNTEAF
TRBV7-8	TRBD2	TRBJ2-7	ASSLVSGTSGSSYEQY
TRBV5-6	.	TRBJ2-4	ASTPSAGSQAKNIQY
TRBV27	.	TRBJ1-5	ASSLFTPDKGLWDQPQH
TRBV2	TRBD1	TRBJ2-7	ASRSARTGVRWEQY
TRBV5-6	TRBD1	TRBJ1-4	ASSLGLQGANEKLF
TRBV7-2	TRBD2	TRBJ2-1	ASSLAGLAGASPNNEQF
TRBV19	.	TRBJ1-1	ASSIDRAGEAF
TRBV5-1	.	TRBJ2-5	ASSLGPQETQY
TRBV2	TRBD1	TRBJ1-5	ASTDQGQISNQPQH
TRBV18	.	TRBJ2-1	ASSRDRLSSYNEQF
TRBV6-1	.	TRBJ1-1	ASRRTQIEAF
TRBV6-5	TRBD2	TRBJ2-3	ASSYSAGVTDTQY
TRBV19	.	TRBJ1-1	ASSPLGSSMSTEAF
TRBV4-2	.	TRBJ2-1	ASSHILRKASGGKYNEQF
TRBV29-1	TRBD1	TRBJ1-1	SVTTGGDTEAF
TRBV5-4	TRBD2	TRBJ2-5	ASSTRLAGGQETQY
TRBV27	.	TRBJ1-5	ASSIQRNQPQH
TRBV4-1	TRBD2	TRBJ2-7	ASSQGAGVVYEQY
TRBV5-5	.	TRBJ2-3	ASSSDRRDTQY
TRBV28	TRBD1	TRBJ2-7	ASRRDRVPSYEQY
TRBV19	TRBD2	TRBJ2-1	ASRTSGSNEQF
TRBV7-8	.	TRBJ2-7	ASSLRAAGLDYEQY
TRBV11-3	TRBD2	TRBJ2-1	ASSPGELAGNEQF
TRBV7-2	TRBD2	TRBJ2-3	ASSFRLAGDTQY
TRBV27	TRBD2	TRBJ2-7	ASSFSRASGRAYQRYEQY
TRBV6-1	TRBD1	TRBJ2-2	ASTIQGDLAGELF
TRBV5-4	TRBD1	TRBJ1-2	ASSLDRGRRDYGYT
TRBV2	.	TRBJ1-5	ASRPRTDINQPQH
TRBV5-4	TRBD2	TRBJ2-5	ASSSGLAKETQY
TRBV9	.	TRBJ1-1	ASSAKPMNTEAF
TRBV14	TRBD2	TRBJ2-5	ASSLRTSGRASQETQY
TRBV2	.	TRBJ2-7	ASSEERALGEQY
TRBV2	.	TRBJ1-5	ASSTELGGNWPQH